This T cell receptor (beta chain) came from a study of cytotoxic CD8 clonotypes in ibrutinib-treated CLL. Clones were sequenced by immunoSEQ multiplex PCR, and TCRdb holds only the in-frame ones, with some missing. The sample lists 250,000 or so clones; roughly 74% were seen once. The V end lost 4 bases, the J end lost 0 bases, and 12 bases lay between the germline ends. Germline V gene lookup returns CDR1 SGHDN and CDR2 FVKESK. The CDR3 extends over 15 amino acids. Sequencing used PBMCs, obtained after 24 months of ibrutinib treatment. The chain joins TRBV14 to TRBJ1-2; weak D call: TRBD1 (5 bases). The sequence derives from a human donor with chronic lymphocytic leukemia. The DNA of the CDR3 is TGTGCCAGCAGCCCACACGCAGGGACTAACTATGGCTACACCTTC. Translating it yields CASSPHAGTNYGYTF.